These 17 T cell receptor beta chains came from one sample sequenced in a study of T cells in narcolepsy. TCRdb keeps only in-frame clones here, not all; method: immunoSEQ multiplex PCR. Of some 30,000 clones in the sample, around nine tenths were seen once. Sequences were obtained from CD45RA- memory CD4+ T cells from PBMCs. The receptors stem from a human donor with narcolepsy.

V gene TRBV6-1 combines with J gene TRBJ2-4; 7 nucleotides match TRBD1. Germline CDR1 reads MNHNS; CDR2 reads SASEGT. V lost 5 bases and J lost 7; bases outside the gene matches: 5. The CDR3 consists of 13 residues. The DNA for the CDR3 is TGTGCCAGCAGTAGCGACAGGGACAACATTCAGTACTTC. Its protein is CASSSDRDNIQYF.

The chain joins TRBV5-1 to TRBJ1-2; 7 bases map to TRBD1. Germline lookup yields CDR1 SGHRS and CDR2 YFSETQ. The CDR3 sequence is 15 residues long. Trimming took 4 bases from V and 8 from J; bases not matched to a gene: 14. CDR3 residues: CASSPQGGGFEGYTF. The CDR3 DNA sequence: TGCGCCAGCAGCCCCCAGGGAGGGGGCTTTGAGGGCTACACCTTC.

This clone is a singleton in its sample. This chain links TRBV28 with TRBJ2-1, with D possibly TRBD1 on 5 matching bases. The CDR3 covers 17 residues. V was clipped by 4 bases and J by 9 bases, with 25 bases between them. Germline CDR1 and CDR2: MDHEN and SYDVKM. The CDR3 nucleotides read TGTGCCAGCAGTTCCAGGGCTCTACTAAGGATGGGCACTGAGCAGTTCTTC. Residues: CASSSRALLRMGTEQFF.

V is TRBV6-5 and J is TRBJ1-2; TRBD1 matches at 8 bases. The CDR3 is 13 residues long. Germline CDR1 is MNHEY and CDR2 is SVGAGI. With V trimmed by 5 bases and J by 4 bases, 3 bases remained unmatched. The CDR3 DNA reads as TGTGCCAGCAGTCCAGGGGGCGGCTATGGCTACACCTTC. Translating it yields CASSPGGGYGYTF.

The chain joins TRBV18 to TRBJ2-3, with 12 positions matching TRBD1. The CDR3 sequence is 18 residues long. Looked up from germline, CDR1 is KGHSH and CDR2 is LQKENI. J was trimmed by 2 bases and V by 4 bases; bases with no gene match: 10. The DNA of the CDR3 is TGTGCCAGCTCACGGGGACAGGGGGCGACTGTCGCCACAGATACGCAGTATTTT. It is translated as CASSRGQGATVATDTQYF.

The genes are TRBV6-1 and TRBJ2-7; D might be TRBD1 or TRBD2, each matching 5 bases. CDR1 and CDR2 (germline): MNHNS, SASEGT. There are 14 residues in the CDR3. Deletions cut 7 bases from V and 0 bases from J, with 13 bases between. The chain's CDR3 is CASMGVLGSYEQYF. Written as DNA, the CDR3 is TGTGCCAGCATGGGGGTATTAGGCTCCTACGAGCAGTACTTC.

The CDR3 bases are TGTGCCAGCAAAGCAGGGGGCTTCAATCAGCCCCAGCATTTT. This gives the protein CASKAGGFNQPQHF. V gene TRBV28 combines with J gene TRBJ1-5, with 8 nucleotides matching TRBD1. Trimming cost V 7 bases and J 3 bases; bases outside gene matches: 5. This CDR3 comprises 14 residues. Germline CDR1 and CDR2: MDHEN and SYDVKM.

V and J are TRBV5-1 and TRBJ2-3; D possibly corresponds to TRBD2 (6 bases). Trimming stripped 4 bases from V and 2 bases from J, with 14 bases between. CDR1 SGHRS and CDR2 YFSETQ come from the germline V gene. This CDR3 spans 15 amino acids. CDR3 protein: CASSPGLHLTDTQYF. The CDR3 DNA reads as TGCGCCAGCAGCCCCGGACTACACCTCACAGATACGCAGTATTTT.

The chain has TRBV15 and TRBJ2-5; weak D call: TRBD1 (7 bases). The V gene lost 5 bases and the J gene lost 1 base, with 14 bases spanning the gap. CDR1 and CDR2 (germline): LNHNV, YYDKDF (reference sequence). This CDR3 region has 15 residues. The CDR3 loop reads CATSARGDSQETQYF. The CDR3 DNA is TGTGCCACCAGCGCCCGCGGGGACAGCCAAGAGACCCAGTACTTC.

The V and J genes are TRBV5-4 and TRBJ2-1; D tentatively fits TRBD1 or TRBD2 (6 bases each). This CDR3 is 15 amino acids long. Trimming left V 2 bases short and J 4 bases short, with 13 bases between. Germline loops: CDR1 SGHNT, CDR2 YYREEE (reference sequence). The CDR3 region has the DNA TGTGCCAGCAGCTTCGGGGGCCGAGGATACAATGAGCAGTTCTTC. As protein: CASSFGGRGYNEQFF.

J is TRBJ2-1 and V is TRBV27, with TRBD1 matching over 9 bases. Germline values: CDR1 MNHEY, CDR2 SMNVEV (reference sequence). The CDR3 length is 14 residues. Trimming removed 5 bases from V and 9 bases from J; junction bases left unmatched: 8. The CDR3: CASSPGTGRGEQFF. The CDR3 DNA is TGTGCCAGCAGTCCCGGGACAGGGCGAGGTGAGCAGTTCTTC.

The J gene is TRBJ2-5, the V gene TRBV4-1; no clear D. Germline CDR1 is MGHRA and CDR2 is YSYEKL. Trimming removed 4 bases at V and 5 bases at J, with 11 bases between. CDR3 size: 13 residues. The CDR3 reads CASSPTRAETQYF. The CDR3 coding sequence is TGCGCCAGCAGCCCAACCAGAGCGGAGACCCAGTACTTC.

This clone was counted only a few times. The rearrangement uses TRBV2 and TRBJ2-1; a possible D gene is TRBD2 (6 bases). The CDR3 totals 14 residues. The germline V gene encodes CDR1 SNHLY and CDR2 FYNNEI. Between the trimmed V and J ends, which lost 7 bases and 4 bases, there was a span of 14 bases. As DNA, the CDR3 is TGTGCCAGCACCCGGGACTTCCTATACAATGAGCAGTTCTTC. Translated: CASTRDFLYNEQFF.

V and J are TRBV2 and TRBJ2-3; 10 bases match TRBD2. The V segment lost 8 bases and the J segment 4 bases; nucleotides outside the gene matches: 6. Per the germline V gene, CDR1 is SNHLY and CDR2 is FYNNEI. CDR3 length: 14 residues. CDR3 nucleotides: TGTGCCAGCGGGGCTAGCGGGGGATCAGATACGCAGTATTTT. This codes for CASGASGGSDTQYF. Full variable domain (outside the CDR3, taken from reference TRBV2 and TRBJ2-3): EPEVTQTPSHQVTQMGQEVILRCVPISNHLYFYWYRQILGQKVEFLVSFYNNEISEKSEIFDDQFSVERPDGSNFTLKIRSTKLEDSAMYFCASGASGGSDTQYFGPGTRLTVL.

This sequence joins TRBV29-1 and TRBJ1-1; TRBD1 might be the D (6 bases). The CDR3 runs to 13 residues. CDR1 and CDR2 from the germline V gene are SQVTM and ANQGSEA. V was shortened by 4 bases and J by 4 bases, with 13 bases between the two germline ends. Here the CDR3 reads CSVGEGGGTEAFF. CDR3 coding DNA: TGCAGCGTTGGGGAAGGGGGTGGCACTGAAGCTTTCTTT.

This clone came up once. This chain joins TRBV5-4 and TRBJ2-5; D is unresolved. CDR1 and CDR2 (germline): SGHNT, YYREEE (reference sequence). CDR3 size: 14 residues. V lost 4 bases and J 3 bases, leaving 13 bases between the germline ends. The chain's CDR3 is CASSPDTAKETQYF. In nucleotides, the CDR3 is TGTGCCAGCAGCCCAGACACGGCCAAAGAGACCCAGTACTTC.

The chain employs TRBV20-1 and TRBJ2-7; D is unclear. CDR3 length: 11 residues. Germline V gene sequence: CDR1 DFQATT, CDR2 SNEGSKA (reference sequence). V dropped 3 bases and J dropped 4 bases, with 7 bases sitting between them. The CDR3, as DNA: TGCAGTGCTAGCACACAATACGAGCAGTACTTC. Amino acid sequence: CSASTQYEQYF.